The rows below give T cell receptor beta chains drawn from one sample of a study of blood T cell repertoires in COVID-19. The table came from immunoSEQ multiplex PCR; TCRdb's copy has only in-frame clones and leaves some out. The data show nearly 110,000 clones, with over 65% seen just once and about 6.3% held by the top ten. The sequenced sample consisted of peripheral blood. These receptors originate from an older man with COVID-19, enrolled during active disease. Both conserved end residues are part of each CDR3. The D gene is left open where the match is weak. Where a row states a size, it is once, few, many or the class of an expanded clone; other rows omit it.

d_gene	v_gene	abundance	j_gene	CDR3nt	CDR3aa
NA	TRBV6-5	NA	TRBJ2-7	TGTGCCAGCAGTTACTCGGGCAGGGACTACGAGCAGTACTTC	CASSYSGRDYEQYF
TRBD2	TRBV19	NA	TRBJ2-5	TGTGCCAGTAGTACGTGGGAGGGCCAAGAGACCCAGTACTTC	CASSTWEGQETQYF
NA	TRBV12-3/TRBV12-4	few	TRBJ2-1	TGTGCCAGCAGTTTCGAGAGAAGAGGGCAGTTCTTC	CASSFERRGQFF
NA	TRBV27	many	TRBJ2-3	TGTGCCAGCAGTTTGGACACTCTCAATACGCAGTATTTT	CASSLDTLNTQYF
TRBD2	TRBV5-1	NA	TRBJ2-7	TGCGCCAGCAGCTTGACTAGCGAGTTCCTCTACGAGCAGTACTTC	CASSLTSEFLYEQYF
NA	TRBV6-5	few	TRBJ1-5	TGTGCCAGCACCTGGGACATTGATAGCAATCAGCCCCAGCATTTT	CASTWDIDSNQPQHF
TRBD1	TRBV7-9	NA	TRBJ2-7	TGTGCCAGCAGCTTTACTCACCGGGACGGGACAGGACTATACGAGCAGTACTTC	CASSFTHRDGTGLYEQYF
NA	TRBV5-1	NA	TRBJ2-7	TGCGCCAGCAGCTTGGCCTACCGCAGGTCTCTCTCCTACGAGCAGTACTTC	CASSLAYRRSLSYEQYF
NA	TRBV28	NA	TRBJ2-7	TGTGCCAGTTCCCTATACGAGGGCATCGAGCAGTACTTC	CASSLYEGIEQYF
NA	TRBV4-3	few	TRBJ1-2	TGCGCCAGCAGCCAAGAAGTGATGGGGCCGGATAAACTTAACTATGGCTACACCTTC	CASSQEVMGPDKLNYGYTF
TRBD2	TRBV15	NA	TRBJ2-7	TGTGCCACCAGCAGAGTGCGGGAGGGCCTTCTATCCTACGAGCAGTACTTC	CATSRVREGLLSYEQYF
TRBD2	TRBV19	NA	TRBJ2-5	TGTGCCAGTAGTCTCGGGACTAGCGGGAGATTAGAGACCCAGTACTTC	CASSLGTSGRLETQYF
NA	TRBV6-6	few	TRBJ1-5	TGTGCCAGCAGTTCTATATGGAATCAGCCCCAGCATTTT	CASSSIWNQPQHF
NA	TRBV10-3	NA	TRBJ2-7	TGTGCCATCAACCCGGGACTTGACTCCTACGAGCAGTACTTC	CAINPGLDSYEQYF
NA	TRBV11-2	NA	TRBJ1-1	TGTGCCAGCAGCCGCGCTATCATGAACACTGAAGCTTTCTTT	CASSRAIMNTEAFF
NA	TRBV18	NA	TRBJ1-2	TGTGCCAGCTCACCGAGCCCCGAGGACTTCTATGGCTACACCTTC	CASSPSPEDFYGYTF
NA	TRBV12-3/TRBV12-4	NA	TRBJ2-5	TGTGCCAGCAGTTTGACGGGAGAGACCCAGTACTTC	CASSLTGETQYF
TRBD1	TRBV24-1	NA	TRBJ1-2	TGTGCCACCAGTGATTCCGGGACAGGGGGCTATGGCTACACCTTC	CATSDSGTGGYGYTF
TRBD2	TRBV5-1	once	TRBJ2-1	TGCGCCAGCAGCTGGACGGGGGGCAATGAGCAGTTCTTC	CASSWTGGNEQFF
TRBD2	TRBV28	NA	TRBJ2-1	TGTGCCAGCAAGAGGGACTACCGTCCCTTCAATGAGCAGTTCTTC	CASKRDYRPFNEQFF
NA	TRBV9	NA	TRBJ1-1	TGTGCCAGCAGCCCCCGGTTCACTGAAGCTTTCTTT	CASSPRFTEAFF
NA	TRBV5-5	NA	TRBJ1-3	TGTGCCAGCAGTTCGTACAGCGGCTCTGGAAACACCATATATTTT	CASSSYSGSGNTIYF
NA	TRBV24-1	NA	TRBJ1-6	TGTGCCACCCCCCGGGACACTTCTAATCAAGTTTCACCCCTCCACTTT	CATPRDTSNQVSPLHF
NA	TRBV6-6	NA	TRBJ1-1	TGTGCCAGCAGTTACTACATTCCTGGGCAGGCTTTCTTT	CASSYYIPGQAFF
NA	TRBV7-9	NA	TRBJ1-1	TGTGCCAGCAGCTTAATCTCAGGGATGAACACTGAAGCTTTCTTT	CASSLISGMNTEAFF
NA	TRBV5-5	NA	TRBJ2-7	TGTGCCAGCAGGTTGACGAGAGAGCAGTACTTC	CASRLTREQYF
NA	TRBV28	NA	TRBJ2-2	TGTGCCAGCATAACGACAGATTCGAACACCGGGGAGCTGTTTTTT	CASITTDSNTGELFF
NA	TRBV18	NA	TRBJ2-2	TGTGCCAGCTCACCATCAAGGGGTAGGACCGGGGAGCTGTTTTTT	CASSPSRGRTGELFF